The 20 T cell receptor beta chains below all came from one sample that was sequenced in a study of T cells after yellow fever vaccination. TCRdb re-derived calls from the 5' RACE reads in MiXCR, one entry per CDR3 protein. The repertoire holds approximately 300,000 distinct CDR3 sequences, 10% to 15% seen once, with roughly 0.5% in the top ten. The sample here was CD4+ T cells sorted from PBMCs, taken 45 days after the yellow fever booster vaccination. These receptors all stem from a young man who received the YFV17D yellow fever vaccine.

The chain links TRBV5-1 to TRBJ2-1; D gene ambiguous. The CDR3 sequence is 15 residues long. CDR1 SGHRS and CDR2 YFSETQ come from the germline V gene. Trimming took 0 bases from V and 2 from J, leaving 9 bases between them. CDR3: CASSLDGSTYNEQFF. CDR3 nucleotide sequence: TGCGCCAGCAGCTTGGACGGTTCTACCTACAATGAGCAGTTCTTC.

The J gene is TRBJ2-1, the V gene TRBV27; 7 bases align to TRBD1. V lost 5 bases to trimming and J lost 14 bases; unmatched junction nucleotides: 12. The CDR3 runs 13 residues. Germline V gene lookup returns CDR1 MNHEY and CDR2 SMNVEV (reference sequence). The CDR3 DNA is TGTGCCAGCAGTAGGACGGTGGGTACAGGGGAGTTCTTC. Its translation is CASSRTVGTGEFF.

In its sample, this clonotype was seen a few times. CDR3 region: CASSSRLYQETQYF. In DNA form, the CDR3 reads TGTGCCAGCAGCTCCCGACTGTACCAAGAGACCCAGTACTTC. The chain links TRBV7-7 to TRBJ2-5; D gene unclear. The CDR3 has 14 amino acids. Germline lookup yields CDR1 SSHAT and CDR2 FNYEAQ (reference sequence). V gave up 4 bases and J gave up 0 bases, with 9 bases separating them.

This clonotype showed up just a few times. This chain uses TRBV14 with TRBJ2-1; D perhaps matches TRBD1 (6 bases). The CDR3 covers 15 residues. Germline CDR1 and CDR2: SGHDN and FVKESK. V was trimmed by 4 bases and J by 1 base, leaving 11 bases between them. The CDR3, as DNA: TGTGCCAGCAGCCCAACAGGGATGTCCTACAATGAGCAGTTCTTC. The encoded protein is CASSPTGMSYNEQFF.

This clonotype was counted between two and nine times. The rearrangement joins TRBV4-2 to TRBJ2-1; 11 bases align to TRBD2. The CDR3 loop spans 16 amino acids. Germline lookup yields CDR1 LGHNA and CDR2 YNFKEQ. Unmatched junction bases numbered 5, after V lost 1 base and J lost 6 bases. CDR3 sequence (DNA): TGTGCCAGCAGCCAAGCAACTAGCGGGAGTCGCAATGAGCAGTTCTTC. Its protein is CASSQATSGSRNEQFF.

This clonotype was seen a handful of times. The CDR3 loop reads CASSLARPDRLRHEQYF. As DNA, the CDR3 is TGTGCCAGCAGTTTAGCGAGACCGGACAGGTTGAGGCACGAGCAGTACTTC. The chain carries TRBV12-3 or TRBV12-4 and TRBJ2-7, with 7 positions matching TRBD1. V gave up 0 bases and J gave up 5 bases; unmatched junction bases: 13. The CDR3 sequence is 17 residues long.

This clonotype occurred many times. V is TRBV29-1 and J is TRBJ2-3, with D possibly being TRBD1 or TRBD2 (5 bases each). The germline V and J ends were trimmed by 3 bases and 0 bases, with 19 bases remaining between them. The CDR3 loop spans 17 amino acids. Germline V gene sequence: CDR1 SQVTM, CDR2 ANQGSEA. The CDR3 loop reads CSVDPIAHGGSTDTQYF. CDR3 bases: TGCAGCGTTGACCCCATCGCACATGGGGGAAGCACAGATACGCAGTATTTT.

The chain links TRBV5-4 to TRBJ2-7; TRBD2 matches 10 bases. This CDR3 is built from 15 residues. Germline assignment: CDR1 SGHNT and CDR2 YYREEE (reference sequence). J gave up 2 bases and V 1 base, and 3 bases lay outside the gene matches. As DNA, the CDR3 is TGTGCCAGCAGCTTGACTAGCGGGGCTACCTACGAGCAGTACTTC. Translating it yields CASSLTSGATYEQYF. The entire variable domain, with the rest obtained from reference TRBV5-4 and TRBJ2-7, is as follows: ETGVTQSPTHLIKTRGQQVTLRCSSQSGHNTVSWYQQALGQGPQFIFQYYREEENGRGNFPPRFSGLQFPNYSSELNVNALELDDSALYLCASSLTSGATYEQYFGPGTRLTVT.

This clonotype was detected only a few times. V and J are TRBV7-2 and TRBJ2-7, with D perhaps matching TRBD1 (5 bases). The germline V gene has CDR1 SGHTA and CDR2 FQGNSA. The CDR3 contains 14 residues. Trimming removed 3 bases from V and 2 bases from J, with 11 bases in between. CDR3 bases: TGTGCCAGCAGCTTTGGCCAGGGCCCCTACGAGCAGTACTTC. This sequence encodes CASSFGQGPYEQYF.

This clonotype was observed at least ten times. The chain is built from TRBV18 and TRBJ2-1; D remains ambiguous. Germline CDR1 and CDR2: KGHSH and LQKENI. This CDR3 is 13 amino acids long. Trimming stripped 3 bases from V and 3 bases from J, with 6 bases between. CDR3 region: CASSPAFYNEQFF. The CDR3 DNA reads TGTGCCAGCTCACCGGCGTTCTACAATGAGCAGTTCTTC.

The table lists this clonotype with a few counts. The CDR3 DNA follows: TGTGCCAGCAGTTCCCCTTGGACAGATACGAATGAGCAGTTCTTC. This sequence encodes CASSSPWTDTNEQFF. The genes are TRBV12-3 or TRBV12-4 and TRBJ2-1; maybe TRBD1 (6 bases). The CDR3 contains 15 residues. The V and J ends lost 4 bases and 7 bases respectively, with 17 bases between them.

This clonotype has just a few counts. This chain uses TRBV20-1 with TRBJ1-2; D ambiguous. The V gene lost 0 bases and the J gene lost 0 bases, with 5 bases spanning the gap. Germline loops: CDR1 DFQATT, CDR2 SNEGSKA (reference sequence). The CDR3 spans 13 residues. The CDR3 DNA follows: TGCAGTGCTAGAGATTCTTCTAACTATGGCTACACCTTC. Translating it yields CSARDSSNYGYTF.

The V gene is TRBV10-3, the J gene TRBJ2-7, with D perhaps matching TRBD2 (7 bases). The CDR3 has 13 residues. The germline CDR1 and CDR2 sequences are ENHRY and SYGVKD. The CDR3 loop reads CAIQRDIPYEQYF. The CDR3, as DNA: TGTGCTATACAGCGGGACATCCCCTACGAGCAGTACTTC.

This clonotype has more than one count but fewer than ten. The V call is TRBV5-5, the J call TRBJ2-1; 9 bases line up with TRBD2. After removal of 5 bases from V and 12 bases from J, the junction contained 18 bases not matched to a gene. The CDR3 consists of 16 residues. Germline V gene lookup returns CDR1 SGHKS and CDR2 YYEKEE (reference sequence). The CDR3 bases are TGTGCCAGCAGTCTACAACTAGCGGGCCAGCGTGGGGGGCAGTTCTTC. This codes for CASSLQLAGQRGGQFF.

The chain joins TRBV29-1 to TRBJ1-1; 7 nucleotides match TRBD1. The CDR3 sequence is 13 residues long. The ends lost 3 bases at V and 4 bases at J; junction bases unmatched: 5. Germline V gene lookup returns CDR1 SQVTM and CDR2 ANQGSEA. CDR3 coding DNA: TGCAGCGTTGATTGGGGGGACAGCACTGAAGCTTTCTTT. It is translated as CSVDWGDSTEAFF.

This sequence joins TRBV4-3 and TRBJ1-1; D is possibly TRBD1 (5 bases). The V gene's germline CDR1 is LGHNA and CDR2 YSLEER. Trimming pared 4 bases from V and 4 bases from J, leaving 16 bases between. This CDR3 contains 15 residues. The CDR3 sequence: CASSRGDRKVTEAFF. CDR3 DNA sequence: TGCGCCAGCAGCCGGGGGGATAGGAAAGTCACTGAAGCTTTCTTT.

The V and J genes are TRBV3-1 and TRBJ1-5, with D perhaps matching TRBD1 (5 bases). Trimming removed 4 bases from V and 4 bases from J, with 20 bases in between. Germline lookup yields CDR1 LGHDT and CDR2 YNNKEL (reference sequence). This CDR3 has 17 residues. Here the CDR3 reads CASSPRALLPRNQPQHF. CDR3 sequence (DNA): TGTGCCAGCAGCCCCAGGGCTTTGCTACCAAGAAATCAGCCCCAGCATTTT.

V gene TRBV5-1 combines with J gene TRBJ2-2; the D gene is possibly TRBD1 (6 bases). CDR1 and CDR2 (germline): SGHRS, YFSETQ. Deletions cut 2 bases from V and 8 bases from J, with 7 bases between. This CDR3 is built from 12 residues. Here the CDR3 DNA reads TGCGCCAGCAGCTTCCAGGGGGGGGAGCTGTTTTTT. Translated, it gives CASSFQGGELFF. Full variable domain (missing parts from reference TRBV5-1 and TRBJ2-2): KAGVTQTPRYLIKTRGQQVTLSCSPISGHRSVSWYQQTPGQGLQFLFEYFSETQRNKGNFPGRFSGRQFSNSRSEMNVSTLELGDSALYLCASSFQGGELFFGEGSRLTVL.

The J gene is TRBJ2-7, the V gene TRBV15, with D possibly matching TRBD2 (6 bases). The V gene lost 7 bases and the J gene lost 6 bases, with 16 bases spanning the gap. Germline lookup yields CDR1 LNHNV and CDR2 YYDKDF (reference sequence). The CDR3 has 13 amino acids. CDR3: CATNTGGGGEQYF. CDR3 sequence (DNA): TGTGCCACCAATACCGGGGGAGGTGGCGAGCAGTACTTC.

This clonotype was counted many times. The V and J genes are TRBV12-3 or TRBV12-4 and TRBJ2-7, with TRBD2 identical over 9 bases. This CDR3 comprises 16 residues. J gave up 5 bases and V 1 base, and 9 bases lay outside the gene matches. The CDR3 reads CASSLGLLGLAHEQYF. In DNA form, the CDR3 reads TGTGCCAGCAGTTTAGGTCTATTGGGACTAGCACACGAGCAGTACTTC.